The 5 T cell receptor beta chains presented below share a single source sample, sequenced in a study of molecular identifiers for immune sequencing clone quantification. TCRdb analysed the PCR reads with MiXCR anew, one entry per CDR3 protein. This table has around 460,000 distinct CDR3 sequences, under 30% appearing once. The sequencing input was naive CD8+ T cells from blood, with Jurkat cell RNA spiked in. Sample subset: FACS-sorted CD8+CD4-CCR7+CD45RA+ naive T cells. The origin of the receptors is a human donor in good health. Some libraries in this study had Jurkat cell RNA spiked in.

This sequence joins TRBV11-2 and TRBJ2-2; no firm D call. CDR1 is SGHAT, CDR2 FQNNGV, per germline. The CDR3 has 14 residues. V was pared by 1 base and J by 6 bases, with 9 bases between. Written as DNA, the CDR3 is TGTGCCAGCAGCTTAGTTCTGGGTCCCGGGGAGCTGTTTTTT. Its protein product is CASSLVLGPGELFF.

This clonotype was detected many times. The rearrangement uses TRBV6-5 and TRBJ2-7; a weak D match, TRBD2 (5 bases). V was shortened by 2 bases and J by 7 bases, with 21 bases between the two germline ends. Germline lookup yields CDR1 MNHEY and CDR2 SVGAGI. CDR3 length: 16 amino acids. The CDR3, as DNA: TGTGCCAGCAGTTACACTGATCAAAGGACTCGGGGAGAGCAGTACTTC. It translates to CASSYTDQRTRGEQYF.

This rearrangement joins TRBV3-1 to TRBJ1-2; 10 bases line up with TRBD1. This CDR3 has 14 residues. CDR1 LGHDT and CDR2 YNNKEL come from the germline V gene (reference sequence). J gave up 3 bases and V 4 bases, and 2 bases lay outside the gene matches. CDR3 sequence: CASSPGQGYYGYTF. DNA of the CDR3: TGTGCCAGCAGCCCGGGACAGGGGTACTATGGCTACACCTTC.

Comment on this clonotype: Relative to the germline gene, one junction end is altered; a read error may explain this. The genes are TRBV23-1 and TRBJ2-3; D is ambiguous. TRBV23-1 is given ORF status, its function remaining uncertain. The length of the CDR3 is 15 residues. CDR3 loop: CASSQSGKSTDTQNF. CDR3 DNA sequence: TGCGCCAGCAGTCAATCTGGGAAAAGCACAGATACGCAGAATTTT.

The rearrangement uses TRBV7-6 and TRBJ2-7; D remains ambiguous. Germline V gene sequence: CDR1 SGHVS, CDR2 FNYEAQ. The CDR3 spans 12 residues. Trimming took off 4 bases at V and 7 bases at J, with 11 bases between the two ends. CDR3 region: CASSSRMGEQYF. For the CDR3, the DNA is TGTGCCAGCAGCTCCCGAATGGGAGAGCAGTACTTC.